The entry below describes one TCR beta chain. V was trimmed by 2 bases and J by 4 bases, leaving 13 bases between them. The CDR3 loop spans 15 amino acids. Per the germline V gene, CDR1 is SGDLS and CDR2 is YYNGEE. This sample was taken from a study of cytotoxic CD8 clonotypes in ibrutinib-treated CLL. Generated by immunoSEQ multiplex PCR, the TCRdb table keeps only in-frame clones and is missing some. Here the sample spans about 300,000 clones, 60% to 80% being singletons. The specimen comprised PBMCs, sampled at disease progression, from a patient treated with ibrutinib. This receptor was identified in a human donor with chronic lymphocytic leukemia. The J gene is TRBJ1-3, the V gene TRBV9; D unclear. In DNA form, the CDR3 reads TGTGCCAGCAGCGTTGGAGGATCGGGCGGAAACACCATATATTTT. Amino acid sequence: CASSVGGSGGNTIYF.